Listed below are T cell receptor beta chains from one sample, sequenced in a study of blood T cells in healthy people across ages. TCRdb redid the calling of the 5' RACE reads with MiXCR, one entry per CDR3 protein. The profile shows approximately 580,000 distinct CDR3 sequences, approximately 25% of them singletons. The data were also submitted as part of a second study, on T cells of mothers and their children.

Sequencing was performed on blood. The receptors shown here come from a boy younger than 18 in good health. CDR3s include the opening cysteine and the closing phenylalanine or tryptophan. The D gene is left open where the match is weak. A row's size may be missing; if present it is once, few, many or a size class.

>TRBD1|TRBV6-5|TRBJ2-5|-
TGTGCCAGCAGTTACCGGACAGGTCGAGAGACCCAGTACTTC
CASSYRTGRETQYF
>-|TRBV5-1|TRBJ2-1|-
TGCGCCAGCAGCTTGGTAGCAGGCCACAATGAGCAGTTCTTC
CASSLVAGHNEQFF
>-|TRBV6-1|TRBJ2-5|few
TGTGCCAGCAGTCCCAGGTCGACCCCGGCGACCCAGTACTTC
CASSPRSTPATQYF
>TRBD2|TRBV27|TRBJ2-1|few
TGTGCCAGCAGTTTATTTGGGCGGGAGAAGGACAATGAGCAGTTCTTC
CASSLFGREKDNEQFF
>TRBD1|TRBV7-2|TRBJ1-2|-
TGTGCCAGCAGCTGGGGAGACAGGGCCCTATCTAACTATGGCTACACCTTC
CASSWGDRALSNYGYTF
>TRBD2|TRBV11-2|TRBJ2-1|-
TGTGCCAGCAGCTTAGTATCGGGAGGCGATGAGCAGTTCTTC
CASSLVSGGDEQFF
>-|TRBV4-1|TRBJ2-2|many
TGCGCCAGCAGCCAAGAGAGGGGGAACACCGGGGAGCTGTTTTTT
CASSQERGNTGELFF
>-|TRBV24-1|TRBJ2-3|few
TGTGCCACAGGACCCGCCGGCACAGATACGCAGTATTTT
CATGPAGTDTQYF
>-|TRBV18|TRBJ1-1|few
TGTGCCAGCTCACCCTCGGGGACGGCCACTGAAGCTTTCTTT
CASSPSGTATEAFF
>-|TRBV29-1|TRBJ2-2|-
TGCAGCGTGAGGCCTGGCACCGGGGAGCTGTTTTTT
CSVRPGTGELFF
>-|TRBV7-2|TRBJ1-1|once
TGTGCCTGCAGCTTAGGAGGGGCTGAAGCTTTCTTT
CACSLGGAEAFF
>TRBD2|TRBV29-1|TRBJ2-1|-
TGCAGCGTGTTGGGACTAGCGGGAAAGTATGAGCAGTTCTTC
CSVLGLAGKYEQFF
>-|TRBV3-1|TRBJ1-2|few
TGTGCCAGCAGCCAAACGGACAGCTATGGCTACACCTTC
CASSQTDSYGYTF
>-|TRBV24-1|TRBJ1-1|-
TGTGCCACCAGTGATTTAGGGAGAACTGAAGCTTTCTTT
CATSDLGRTEAFF
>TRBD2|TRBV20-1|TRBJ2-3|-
TGCAGTGCTAGATTTAGCGGGAGCACAGATACGCAGTATTTT
CSARFSGSTDTQYF
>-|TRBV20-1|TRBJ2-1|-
TGCAGTCAGAGGACAGATACCTACAATGAGCAGTTCTTC
CSQRTDTYNEQFF
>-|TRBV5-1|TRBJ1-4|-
TGCGCCAGCAGCTTGGCGGGTGGGGATGAAAAACTGTTTTTT
CASSLAGGDEKLFF
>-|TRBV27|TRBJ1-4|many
TGTGCCAGCAGTTTATCTCGTTTTAGGGGGGAAAAACTGTTTTTT
CASSLSRFRGEKLFF
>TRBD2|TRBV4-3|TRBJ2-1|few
TGCGCCAGCAGCCCTGGACTAGCCGACGAGCAGTTCTTC
CASSPGLADEQFF
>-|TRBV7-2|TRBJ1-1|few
TGTGCCAGCAGCTTCGAGGGTGAAGCTTTCTTT
CASSFEGEAFF
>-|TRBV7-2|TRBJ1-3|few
TGTGCCAGCAACGAGAAAGGATGGAGCTCTGGAAACACCATATATTTT
CASNEKGWSSGNTIYF
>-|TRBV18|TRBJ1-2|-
TGTGCCAGCTCACCACCTATACGGGGGCCTAACTATGGCTACACCTTC
CASSPPIRGPNYGYTF
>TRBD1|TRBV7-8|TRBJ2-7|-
TGTGCCAGCAGCGGGACAGGGATTAAGTCCGAGCAGTACTTC
CASSGTGIKSEQYF
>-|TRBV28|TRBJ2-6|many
TGTGCCAGCAGTCCAAGGGGCTCTGGGGCCAACGTCCTGACTTTC
CASSPRGSGANVLTF
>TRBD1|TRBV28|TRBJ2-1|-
TGTGCCAGCAGTTCCCCCCGGACAGGGGGGCACGATGAGCAGTTCTTC
CASSSPRTGGHDEQFF
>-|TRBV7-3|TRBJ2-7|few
TGTGCCAGCAGCTTATTGCCCCGGGGCGAGCAGTACTTC
CASSLLPRGEQYF
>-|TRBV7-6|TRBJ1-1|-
TGTGCCAGCAGCTCTGCGGGCGGTCCCACTGAAGCTTTCTTT
CASSSAGGPTEAFF
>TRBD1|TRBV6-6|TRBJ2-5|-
TGTGCCAGCAGTTATTTCGGACAGGGCAACCAAGAGACCCAGTACTTC
CASSYFGQGNQETQYF
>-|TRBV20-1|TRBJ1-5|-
TGCAGTGCTAGAGACCGTAGACAGATTAGCAATCAGCCCCAGCATTTT
CSARDRRQISNQPQHF
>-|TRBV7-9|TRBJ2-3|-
TGTGCCAGCAGCATGTCTGGGACTCAAAAAGCAGATACGCAGTATTTT
CASSMSGTQKADTQYF
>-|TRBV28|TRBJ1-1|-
TGTGCCAGCAGTTTTCCCACACCGAACACTGAAGCTTTCTTT
CASSFPTPNTEAFF
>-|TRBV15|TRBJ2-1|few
TGTGCCACCAGCGCCCGACTAGGCAACTACAATGAGCAGTTCTTC
CATSARLGNYNEQFF
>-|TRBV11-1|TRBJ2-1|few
TGTGCCAGCAGCTTAGAGTCCTCCACCTACAATGAGCAGTTCTTC
CASSLESSTYNEQFF
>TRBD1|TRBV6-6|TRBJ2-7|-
TGTGCCAGCAGACGACAGGGGGCAGTGGACGAGCAGTACTTC
CASRRQGAVDEQYF
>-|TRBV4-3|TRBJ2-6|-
TGCGCCAGCAGCCAAGACAGGGCCTCTGGGGCCAACGCCCTGACTTTC
CASSQDRASGANALTF
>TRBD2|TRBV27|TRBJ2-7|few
TGTGCCAGCAGTTTCCGACTAGCGGGGGGGAGACCCTACGAGCAGTACTTC
CASSFRLAGGRPYEQYF
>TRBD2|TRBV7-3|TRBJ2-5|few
TGTGCCAGCAGCTTACAAGGACTAGCGGGCCAAGAGACCCAGTACTTC
CASSLQGLAGQETQYF
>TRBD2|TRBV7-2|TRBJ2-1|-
TGTGCCAGCAGCTTAGTAGGAGCGGGAGGAGGTGAGCAGTTCTTC
CASSLVGAGGGEQFF
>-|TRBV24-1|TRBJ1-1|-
TGTGCCACCAGTGGGGGGAACACTGAAGCTTTCTTT
CATSGGNTEAFF
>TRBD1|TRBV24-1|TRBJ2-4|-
TGTGCCACCAGTGATTCCCGGGGACAGGGAAACATTCAGTACTTC
CATSDSRGQGNIQYF
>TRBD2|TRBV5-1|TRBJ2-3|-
TGCGCCAGCAGCGCGACTAGCGGGGGGACCCGGGATACGCAGTATTTT
CASSATSGGTRDTQYF
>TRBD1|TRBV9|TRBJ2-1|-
TGTGCCAGCAGCATCGACAGGGGGGTTTCTTCGCATGAGCAGTTCTTC
CASSIDRGVSSHEQFF